The clone carrying this T cell receptor (beta chain) was found many times. Its antigen remains unknown. This sample is part of a study of response to subunit inactivated influenza vaccine. Study-wide results and limits: Authors suggested that a seasonal influenza vaccination recruits few new T cells each time.

Each CDR3 protein is one row after TCRdb ran MiXCR on the RT-PCR reads. The profile shows about 520,000 distinct CDR3 sequences, around 25% of them singletons. V lost 6 bases and J lost 0; bases outside the gene matches: 3. The CDR3 has 14 amino acids. The chain recombines TRBV12-3 or TRBV12-4 with TRBJ1-1; TRBD1 aligns across 8 bases. The source of this sequence is a man aged 50-59 years who received an inactivated influenza vaccine. Sequenced material: CD4+ T cells sorted from PBMCs, taken approximately 5 days after vaccination. CDR3 nucleotide sequence: TGTGCCAGCAGCCCGACAGGGGTGAACACTGAAGCTTTCTTT. It yields the protein CASSPTGVNTEAFF.